The present entry profiles one T cell receptor (beta chain) with its context. What it binds is not known. The sample comes from a study of cytotoxic CD8 clonotypes in ibrutinib-treated CLL. Findings and limits, study-wide: Clonality correlated strongly with circulating CD8+ T cells and exceeded age-matched healthy donors at baseline.

TCRdb keeps only in-frame clones here, not all; method: immunoSEQ multiplex PCR. Of approximately 160,000 clones listed, approximately 90% are singletons. The CDR3 spans 19 residues. Germline V gene sequence: CDR1 LGHNT, CDR2 FRNRAP. V shed 1 base and J 4 bases; nucleotides not matched to a gene: 15. The rearrangement uses TRBV12-5 and TRBJ2-7; 11 positions agree with TRBD1. Here the sequenced sample was PBMCs, taken at disease progression, from a patient treated with ibrutinib. This sequence originates from a human donor with chronic lymphocytic leukemia. The CDR3 loop is CASGLGLGRVGQGAYEQYF. The CDR3 nucleotides read TGTGCTAGTGGTTTGGGTCTTGGAAGGGTAGGACAGGGGGCGTACGAGCAGTACTTC.